The rows below give T cell receptor beta chains drawn from one sample of a study of shared T cell receptors in the human thymus. The table came from immunoSEQ multiplex PCR; TCRdb's copy has only in-frame clones and leaves some out. The profile shows hundreds of thousands of clones, approximately 89% of them singletons. These sequences were also reported in another study, on human thymus T cells.

Sequencing was done on a sample of thymocytes. The receptors originated from a boy under two years old with a congenital heart defect. CDR3s include the opening cysteine and the closing phenylalanine or tryptophan. Fields, in order: V gene, D gene, clone size, J gene, CDR3 protein, CDR3 DNA. The D gene is left open where the match is weak. Clone size, where shown, is once, few, many, or a class for clones that have expanded.

V gene: TRBV19; D gene: TRBD2; clone size: .; J gene: TRBJ2-7; CDR3 protein: CASSILAGCYEQYF; CDR3 DNA: TGTGCCAGTAGTATACTAGCGGGGTGTTACGAGCAGTACTTC
V gene: TRBV27; D gene: TRBD1; clone size: .; J gene: TRBJ2-7; CDR3 protein: CASSDATGGSYEQYF; CDR3 DNA: TGTGCCAGCAGTGACGCCACAGGGGGCTCCTACGAGCAGTACTTC
V gene: TRBV15; D gene: .; clone size: once; J gene: TRBJ2-1; CDR3 protein: CATSSAGFSYNEQFF; CDR3 DNA: TGTGCCACCAGCTCAGCGGGCTTCTCCTACAATGAGCAGTTCTTC
V gene: TRBV6-1; D gene: .; clone size: .; J gene: TRBJ2-7; CDR3 protein: CASSASPTGVLYEQYF; CDR3 DNA: TGTGCCAGCAGTGCCAGCCCGACAGGCGTCCTTTACGAGCAGTACTTC
V gene: TRBV5-4; D gene: TRBD1; clone size: .; J gene: TRBJ2-7; CDR3 protein: CASSLGQGNPIYEQYF; CDR3 DNA: TGTGCCAGCAGCTTGGGACAGGGCAACCCAATCTACGAGCAGTACTTC
V gene: TRBV6-6; D gene: TRBD1; clone size: .; J gene: TRBJ2-7; CDR3 protein: CASSPPLGQGFYEQYF; CDR3 DNA: TGTGCCAGCAGTCCCCCCCTTGGACAGGGATTCTACGAGCAGTACTTC
V gene: TRBV19; D gene: .; clone size: .; J gene: TRBJ1-5; CDR3 protein: CASTGNGNQPQHF; CDR3 DNA: TGTGCCAGTACAGGGAACGGCAATCAGCCCCAGCATTTT
V gene: TRBV28; D gene: .; clone size: .; J gene: TRBJ2-3; CDR3 protein: CASSPGGVRTLADTQYF; CDR3 DNA: TGTGCCAGCAGTCCTGGAGGGGTCAGAACACTAGCAGATACGCAGTATTTT
V gene: TRBV28; D gene: .; clone size: .; J gene: TRBJ1-2; CDR3 protein: CASSLQGTSDYGYTF; CDR3 DNA: TGTGCCAGCAGTTTACAGGGAACAAGCGACTATGGCTACACCTTC
V gene: TRBV14; D gene: TRBD1; clone size: .; J gene: TRBJ1-1; CDR3 protein: CASSRKIGQGKNTEAFF; CDR3 DNA: TGTGCCAGCAGCCGCAAGATAGGACAGGGCAAGAACACTGAAGCTTTCTTT
V gene: TRBV7-9; D gene: .; clone size: .; J gene: TRBJ1-2; CDR3 protein: CASSFPGVTGGYTF; CDR3 DNA: TGTGCCAGCAGCTTCCCGGGGGTTACCGGGGGCTACACCTTC
V gene: TRBV19; D gene: .; clone size: .; J gene: TRBJ1-1; CDR3 protein: CASGEGMNTEAFF; CDR3 DNA: TGTGCCAGTGGGGAGGGGATGAACACTGAAGCTTTCTTT
V gene: TRBV7-2; D gene: .; clone size: .; J gene: TRBJ2-1; CDR3 protein: CASSPTGRGYYNEQFF; CDR3 DNA: TGTGCCAGCAGCCCCACAGGGAGAGGGTACTACAATGAGCAGTTCTTC
V gene: TRBV15; D gene: .; clone size: .; J gene: TRBJ1-6; CDR3 protein: CATSRDPQNSPLHF; CDR3 DNA: TGTGCCACCAGCAGAGACCCACAGAATTCACCCCTCCACTTT
V gene: TRBV4-1; D gene: TRBD1; clone size: .; J gene: TRBJ1-5; CDR3 protein: CASSQEMGQGINQPQHF; CDR3 DNA: TGCGCCAGCAGCCAAGAGATGGGACAGGGGATCAATCAGCCCCAGCATTTT
V gene: TRBV6-1; D gene: TRBD2; clone size: .; J gene: TRBJ2-7; CDR3 protein: CASSARDYFDEQYF; CDR3 DNA: TGTGCCAGCAGCGCTCGGGACTATTTCGACGAGCAGTACTTC
V gene: TRBV30; D gene: .; clone size: .; J gene: TRBJ1-5; CDR3 protein: CASTGGEGVNQPQHF; CDR3 DNA: TGTGCCTCCACCGGGGGGGAAGGGGTCAATCAGCCCCAGCATTTT
V gene: TRBV11-2; D gene: .; clone size: once; J gene: TRBJ1-2; CDR3 protein: CASSEVIGYTF; CDR3 DNA: TGTGCCAGCAGCGAGGTAATTGGCTACACCTTC
V gene: TRBV2; D gene: TRBD2; clone size: .; J gene: TRBJ2-3; CDR3 protein: CATTRAGGGATDTQYF; CDR3 DNA: TGTGCCACCACGAGGGCGGGAGGGGGAGCCACAGATACGCAGTATTTT
V gene: TRBV2; D gene: TRBD2; clone size: .; J gene: TRBJ2-1; CDR3 protein: CASSSGTSYNEQFF; CDR3 DNA: TGTGCCAGCAGTTCCGGGACTAGCTACAATGAGCAGTTCTTC
V gene: TRBV25-1; D gene: .; clone size: .; J gene: TRBJ2-7; CDR3 protein: CASSSTQGGYYEQYF; CDR3 DNA: TGTGCCAGCAGTTCAACACAGGGGGGGTACTACGAGCAGTACTTC
V gene: TRBV27; D gene: .; clone size: .; J gene: TRBJ1-1; CDR3 protein: CASSPRRHTEAFF; CDR3 DNA: TGTGCCAGCAGTCCCAGGAGGCACACTGAAGCTTTCTTT
V gene: TRBV19; D gene: .; clone size: .; J gene: TRBJ2-3; CDR3 protein: CASSIGGGLDTQYF; CDR3 DNA: TGTGCCAGTAGTATAGGCGGAGGCCTGGATACGCAGTATTTT
V gene: TRBV30; D gene: .; clone size: .; J gene: TRBJ2-5; CDR3 protein: CAWFAVQETQYF; CDR3 DNA: TGTGCCTGGTTTGCGGTCCAAGAGACCCAGTACTTC
V gene: TRBV4-1; D gene: TRBD1; clone size: .; J gene: TRBJ1-2; CDR3 protein: CASSQGLPGQDYGYTF; CDR3 DNA: TGCGCCAGCAGCCAAGGTTTGCCGGGACAGGACTATGGCTACACCTTC
V gene: TRBV10-3; D gene: .; clone size: .; J gene: TRBJ1-1; CDR3 protein: CAISDRDTEAFF; CDR3 DNA: TGTGCCATCAGTGACAGGGACACTGAAGCTTTCTTT
V gene: TRBV9; D gene: TRBD1; clone size: .; J gene: TRBJ2-1; CDR3 protein: CASSYNPGGLNEQFF; CDR3 DNA: TGTGCCAGCAGTTATAACCCAGGGGGATTAAATGAGCAGTTCTTC
V gene: TRBV7-9; D gene: TRBD2; clone size: once; J gene: TRBJ2-1; CDR3 protein: CASSQGLAPRNEQFF; CDR3 DNA: TGTGCCAGCAGCCAGGGACTAGCCCCTCGGAATGAGCAGTTCTTC
V gene: TRBV29-1; D gene: TRBD1; clone size: .; J gene: TRBJ1-1; CDR3 protein: CSVENPHRGGGTEAFF; CDR3 DNA: TGCAGCGTTGAAAACCCCCACAGGGGGGGAGGTACTGAAGCTTTCTTT
V gene: TRBV30; D gene: TRBD1; clone size: .; J gene: TRBJ2-7; CDR3 protein: CAWSERGLLSYEQYF; CDR3 DNA: TGTGCCTGGAGCGAAAGGGGGCTTCTCTCCTACGAGCAGTACTTC
V gene: TRBV27; D gene: TRBD1; clone size: .; J gene: TRBJ2-1; CDR3 protein: CASSLTRGPFGDRVYHEQFF; CDR3 DNA: TGTGCCAGCAGTTTAACGCGGGGCCCTTTTGGGGACAGGGTATATCATGAGCAGTTCTTC
V gene: TRBV21-1; D gene: .; clone size: few; J gene: TRBJ2-7; CDR3 protein: CASSKVRDSGKDF; CDR3 DNA: TGTGCCAGCAGCAAAGTCAGAGACAGCGGGAAAGACTTC
V gene: TRBV19; D gene: .; clone size: .; J gene: TRBJ1-2; CDR3 protein: CASSADTFYGYTF; CDR3 DNA: TGTGCCAGTAGTGCCGACACCTTCTATGGCTACACCTTC
V gene: TRBV6-1; D gene: .; clone size: .; J gene: TRBJ1-1; CDR3 protein: CASSESGRPNTEAFF; CDR3 DNA: TGTGCCAGCAGTGAATCTGGCCGCCCGAACACTGAAGCTTTCTTT
V gene: TRBV7-3; D gene: .; clone size: .; J gene: TRBJ1-6; CDR3 protein: CASSLVPGNNSPLHF; CDR3 DNA: TGTGCCAGCAGCTTAGTCCCGGGTAATAATTCACCCCTCCACTTT
V gene: TRBV30; D gene: .; clone size: .; J gene: TRBJ1-6; CDR3 protein: CAWSVGDSGISPLHF; CDR3 DNA: TGTGCCTGGAGTGTAGGAGACAGTGGAATTTCACCCCTCCACTTT
V gene: TRBV30; D gene: .; clone size: .; J gene: TRBJ2-3; CDR3 protein: CAWRYNTDTQYF; CDR3 DNA: TGTGCCTGGAGATACAACACAGATACGCAGTATTTT
V gene: TRBV4-1; D gene: TRBD1; clone size: .; J gene: TRBJ1-5; CDR3 protein: CASSQRTGRVQPQHF; CDR3 DNA: TGCGCCAGCAGCCAGAGGACAGGAAGGGTCCAGCCCCAGCATTTT
V gene: TRBV19; D gene: TRBD1; clone size: .; J gene: TRBJ1-6; CDR3 protein: CASSITGGLNSPLHF; CDR3 DNA: TGTGCCAGTAGTATCACAGGGGGCTTGAATTCACCCCTCCACTTT
V gene: TRBV6-1; D gene: TRBD2; clone size: .; J gene: TRBJ2-7; CDR3 protein: CASSNRTSGDREQYF; CDR3 DNA: TGTGCCAGCAGTAACAGGACTAGCGGGGACAGGGAGCAGTACTTC
V gene: TRBV27; D gene: .; clone size: .; J gene: TRBJ1-1; CDR3 protein: CASSLSGVTEAFF; CDR3 DNA: TGTGCCAGCAGTTTATCAGGGGTCACTGAAGCTTTCTTT
V gene: TRBV15; D gene: TRBD1; clone size: .; J gene: TRBJ1-2; CDR3 protein: CATSLTGTGVNGYTF; CDR3 DNA: TGTGCCACCAGCCTTACCGGGACAGGGGTAAATGGCTACACCTTC
V gene: TRBV5-1; D gene: .; clone size: .; J gene: TRBJ2-4; CDR3 protein: CASSLDSKNIQYF; CDR3 DNA: TGCGCCAGCAGCTTGGACTCCAAAAACATTCAGTACTTC
V gene: TRBV5-1; D gene: .; clone size: .; J gene: TRBJ2-7; CDR3 protein: CASSLGVGGYEQYF; CDR3 DNA: TGCGCCAGCAGCTTGGGAGTTGGAGGATACGAGCAGTACTTC
V gene: TRBV5-4; D gene: TRBD2; clone size: .; J gene: TRBJ2-3; CDR3 protein: CASSSRGERTDTQYF; CDR3 DNA: TGTGCCAGCAGCTCACGGGGGGAGAGGACAGATACGCAGTATTTT
V gene: TRBV12-5; D gene: .; clone size: .; J gene: TRBJ2-5; CDR3 protein: CASGELQGETQYF; CDR3 DNA: TGTGCTAGTGGTGAGCTGCAGGGGGAGACCCAGTACTTC
V gene: TRBV6-6; D gene: .; clone size: .; J gene: TRBJ1-6; CDR3 protein: CASSTLGRGGNSPLHF; CDR3 DNA: TGTGCCAGCAGTACCCTGGGACGAGGGGGAAATTCACCCCTCCACTTT
V gene: TRBV5-6; D gene: TRBD2; clone size: .; J gene: TRBJ2-7; CDR3 protein: CASSLTGTSGRALSYEQYF; CDR3 DNA: TGTGCCAGCAGCTTGACCGGGACTAGCGGGAGGGCCCTCTCCTACGAGCAGTACTTC
V gene: TRBV6-5; D gene: TRBD2; clone size: once; J gene: TRBJ2-5; CDR3 protein: CASSYTAGGLETQYF; CDR3 DNA: TGTGCCAGCAGTTACACAGCGGGGGGGCTCGAGACCCAGTACTTC
V gene: TRBV4-3; D gene: TRBD1; clone size: .; J gene: TRBJ1-3; CDR3 protein: CASSHKTGGFTSGNTIYF; CDR3 DNA: TGCGCCAGCAGCCATAAGACAGGGGGGTTTACTTCTGGAAACACCATATATTTT
V gene: TRBV28; D gene: TRBD2; clone size: .; J gene: TRBJ2-1; CDR3 protein: CASSLGERGGRFPYNEQFF; CDR3 DNA: TGTGCCAGCAGTTTGGGGGAGCGAGGCGGGAGATTCCCCTACAATGAGCAGTTCTTC
V gene: TRBV5-6; D gene: .; clone size: few; J gene: TRBJ1-6; CDR3 protein: CASSLGQPNSPLHF; CDR3 DNA: TGTGCCAGCAGCTTGGGACAGCCTAATTCACCCCTCCACTTT
V gene: TRBV19; D gene: .; clone size: .; J gene: TRBJ2-3; CDR3 protein: CASSTLTQGGTDTQYF; CDR3 DNA: TGTGCCAGTAGTACCCTTACGCAAGGGGGCACAGATACGCAGTATTTT
V gene: TRBV9; D gene: .; clone size: .; J gene: TRBJ1-3; CDR3 protein: CASSSHRQGNTIYF; CDR3 DNA: TGTGCCAGCAGCTCCCACCGACAAGGAAACACCATATATTTT